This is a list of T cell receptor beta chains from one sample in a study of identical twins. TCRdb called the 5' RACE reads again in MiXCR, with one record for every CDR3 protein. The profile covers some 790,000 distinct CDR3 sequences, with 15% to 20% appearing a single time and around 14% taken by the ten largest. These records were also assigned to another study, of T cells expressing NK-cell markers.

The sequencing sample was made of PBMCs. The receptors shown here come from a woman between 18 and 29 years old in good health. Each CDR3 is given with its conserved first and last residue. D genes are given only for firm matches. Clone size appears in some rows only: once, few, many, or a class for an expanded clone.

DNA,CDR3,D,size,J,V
TGTGCCAGCAGTTACCCCAGGAACTACGAGCAGTACTTC,CASSYPRNYEQYF,NA,NA,TRBJ2-7,TRBV6-6
TGCAGTGCTGGGGGGGGGGATACCTACGAGCAGTACTTC,CSAGGGDTYEQYF,TRBD2,NA,TRBJ2-7,TRBV20-1
TGTGCCTGGATTGGTGGACAAGAGACCCAGTACTTC,CAWIGGQETQYF,NA,NA,TRBJ2-5,TRBV30
TGTGCCAGCAGCTTTGGCGGGTGGTACAGGGGGAAACGCACAGATACGCAGTATTTT,CASSFGGWYRGKRTDTQYF,TRBD1,NA,TRBJ2-3,TRBV11-2
TGCGCCAGCAGGCCTGCCGGGACAGGGAATTCACCCCTCCACTTT,CASRPAGTGNSPLHF,TRBD1,NA,TRBJ1-6,TRBV5-1
TGTGCCATCAGTGAGTCGAGGCAGGGGACGCTCTCCTCCTATGGCTACACCTTC,CAISESRQGTLSSYGYTF,NA,few,TRBJ1-2,TRBV10-3
TGTGCCAGCAGCCGATTTCCGGGACTAGCGGGGGGGCAGGATGAGCAGTTCTTC,CASSRFPGLAGGQDEQFF,TRBD2,NA,TRBJ2-1,TRBV3-1
TGCGCCAGCAGCGCCCGAAGCTCCACAGATACGCAGTATTTT,CASSARSSTDTQYF,NA,NA,TRBJ2-3,TRBV5-1
TGTGCCAGCAGTCCCGGGACTACATACAATGAGCAGTTCTTC,CASSPGTTYNEQFF,TRBD2,NA,TRBJ2-1,TRBV28
TGTGCCAGCAGCCTCACCGGGACTACGACGTACTTC,CASSLTGTTTYF,TRBD2,few,TRBJ2-4,TRBV7-9
TGTGCCAGCAGCTTAACTAGCTACCGAGAGCAGTACTTC,CASSLTSYREQYF,NA,many,TRBJ2-7,TRBV7-2